These 19 T cell receptor beta chains were all obtained from the same sample, sequenced in a study of cytomegalovirus exposure and HLA in healthy donors. This table comes from immunoSEQ multiplex PCR, and its TCRdb copy is limited to in-frame clones, with some not included. The repertoire has 100,000 to 150,000 clones, roughly 95% of them found once; the top ten carry about 1.7%. The sequencing sample was made of PBMCs. These receptors came from a man younger than 35 in good health and CMV-seronegative.

The chain uses TRBV7-8 and TRBJ1-1; no reliable D call. Germline V gene sequence: CDR1 SGHVS, CDR2 FQNEAQ. The CDR3 consists of 13 residues. Deletions cut 5 bases from V and 8 bases from J, with 15 bases between. CDR3 coding DNA: TGTGCCAGCAGCCAGAGGGTTCTAGGGGAAGCTTTCTTT. It is translated as CASSQRVLGEAFF.

This clone was found once. J is TRBJ2-3 and V is TRBV7-2; D unclear. The CDR3 has 17 amino acids. The V gene's germline CDR1 is SGHTA and CDR2 FQGNSA. Trimming shortened V by 8 bases and J by 2 bases, and 23 bases separated the two germline ends. The CDR3 reads CASLTNAVAGTTDTQYF. CDR3 nucleotide sequence: TGTGCCAGCCTAACTAACGCTGTAGCTGGAACCACAGATACGCAGTATTTT.

J is TRBJ1-4 and V is TRBV28, with unresolved D. The V end lost 6 bases, the J end lost 7 bases, and 15 bases lay between the germline ends. The CDR3 is 14 amino acids. Germline V lookup: CDR1 MDHEN, CDR2 SYDVKM. The CDR3 coding sequence is TGTGCCAGCAGCCCCGACGGGGAGGTTGAAAAACTGTTTTTT. This codes for CASSPDGEVEKLFF.

The chain combines TRBV6-6 with TRBJ2-7; tentatively, D is TRBD2 (6 bases). CDR3 length: 14 amino acids. Trimming left V 5 bases short and J 0 bases short, with 11 bases between. The germline V gene encodes CDR1 MNHNY and CDR2 SVGAGI (reference sequence). This CDR3 is CASSLKTSSYEQYF. In nucleotides, the CDR3 is TGTGCCAGCAGTCTCAAGACTAGCTCCTACGAGCAGTACTTC.

This rearrangement joins TRBV5-1 to TRBJ2-1; D may be TRBD1 (6 bases). CDR1 and CDR2 (germline): SGHRS, YFSETQ. This CDR3 region has 16 residues. The V end lost 4 bases, the J end lost 0 bases, and 14 bases lay between the germline ends. CDR3: CASSPRTARSYNEQFF. For the CDR3, the DNA is TGCGCCAGCAGCCCACGGACAGCCCGCTCCTACAATGAGCAGTTCTTC.

This chain joins TRBV10-3 and TRBJ1-1; 8 nucleotides line up with TRBD1. J lost 1 base, V lost 8 bases, and 3 bases had no gene match. Germline V lookup: CDR1 ENHRY, CDR2 SYGVKD. This CDR3 region has 13 residues. Here the CDR3 DNA reads TGTGCCATCTCGGACAGGGCGAACACTGAAGCTTTCTTT. It translates to CAISDRANTEAFF.

The gene calls are TRBV4-3 and TRBJ2-3; maybe TRBD2 (6 bases). There are 17 residues in the CDR3. V was clipped by 0 bases and J by 4 bases, with 17 bases between them. The germline V gene encodes CDR1 LGHNA and CDR2 YSLEER. CDR3 protein: CASSQDWGEPPADTQYF. The CDR3 coding sequence is TGCGCCAGCAGCCAAGATTGGGGGGAGCCCCCCGCAGATACGCAGTATTTT.

V usage is TRBV11-3 and J usage is TRBJ1-3, with 7 nucleotides matching TRBD1. CDR1 and CDR2 (germline): SGHNT, YENEEA. This CDR3 is 14 amino acids long. J was trimmed by 0 bases and V by 6 bases; bases with no gene match: 2. The DNA of the CDR3 is TGTGCCAGCAGGTCAGGGGGCTCTGGAAACACCATATATTTT. As protein: CASRSGGSGNTIYF.

This rearrangement joins TRBV7-2 to TRBJ1-1, with D uncertain. V lost 1 base to trimming and J lost 0 bases, with 12 bases between them. This CDR3 is 16 amino acids long. Germline CDR1 is SGHTA and CDR2 is FQGNSA. CDR3 in amino acids: CASSLVPVSMNTEAFF. Written as DNA, the CDR3 is TGTGCCAGCAGCTTAGTCCCGGTTTCTATGAACACTGAAGCTTTCTTT.

This clone was counted a single time. The V call is TRBV4-3, the J call TRBJ1-5; 7 nucleotides match TRBD1. The J segment lost 0 bases and the V segment lost 3 bases, leaving 11 bases of the junction unmatched. The germline CDR1 and CDR2 sequences are LGHNA and YSLEER. The CDR3 consists of 18 residues. The CDR3 DNA is TGCGCCAGCAGCCAGGAATACAGGGGTGGGTATAGCAATCAGCCCCAGCATTTT. Its protein is CASSQEYRGGYSNQPQHF.

This chain links TRBV2 with TRBJ2-5; D gene uncertain. Between the trimmed V and J ends, which lost 0 bases and 5 bases, there was a span of 4 bases. CDR3 size: 12 residues. Germline CDR1 reads SNHLY; CDR2 reads FYNNEI. In nucleotides, the CDR3 is TGTGCCAGCAGTGAAGCGCGGGAGACCCAGTACTTC. It specifies CASSEARETQYF.

The chain employs TRBV30 and TRBJ2-3; D possibly corresponds to TRBD2 (5 bases). V lost 4 bases and J 3 bases, leaving 11 bases between the germline ends. From germline, CDR1 is GTSNPN and CDR2 SVGIG (reference sequence). The CDR3 runs 13 residues. The CDR3 sequence is CAWTYTSTDTQYF. CDR3 bases: TGTGCCTGGACCTACACTAGTACAGATACGCAGTATTTT.

This sequence joins TRBV15 and TRBJ2-7, with TRBD1 identical over 7 bases. Germline CDR1 and CDR2: LNHNV and YYDKDF (reference sequence). With V trimmed by 5 bases and J by 3 bases, 4 bases remained unmatched. The CDR3 has 13 residues. The CDR3 region is CATSGTGVYEQYF. For the CDR3, the DNA is TGTGCCACCAGCGGAACAGGGGTCTACGAGCAGTACTTC. The full variable domain, completed using reference TRBV15 and TRBJ2-7, is DAMVIQNPRYQVTQFGKPVTLSCSQTLNHNVMYWYQQKSSQAPKLLFHYYDKDFNNEADTPDNFQSRRPNTSFCFLDIRSPGLGDTAMYLCATSGTGVYEQYFGPGTRLTVT.

This clone was counted a single time. The V call is TRBV4-2, the J call TRBJ1-1, with 10 bases lining up with TRBD1. Germline assignment: CDR1 LGHNA and CDR2 YNFKEQ. The junction had 9 bases not matched to a gene; V was cut back by 0 bases and J by 5 bases. The CDR3 is 17 residues long. CDR3 coding DNA: TGTGCCAGCAGCCAAGAGTACCTTGGACAGGGGGGAACTGAAGCTTTCTTT. The encoded protein is CASSQEYLGQGGTEAFF.

This clone was counted once. The genes are TRBV30 and TRBJ2-6, with TRBD1 matching over 7 bases. Germline V CDR1 and CDR2: GTSNPN, SVGIG (reference sequence). V was pared by 3 bases and J by 0 bases, with 8 bases of the junction left unmatched. CDR3 size: 17 residues. CDR3 DNA: TGTGCCTGGAGCATGACAGGGATGCACTCTGGGGCCAACGTCCTGACTTTC. It specifies CAWSMTGMHSGANVLTF. Complete variable domain (other parts from reference TRBV30 and TRBJ2-6): SQTIHQWPATLVQPVGSPLSLECTVEGTSNPNLYWYRQAAGRGLQLLFYSVGIGQISSEVPQNLSASRPQDRQFILSSKKLLLSDSGFYLCAWSMTGMHSGANVLTFGAGSRLTVL.

This chain links TRBV7-8 with TRBJ2-3; D is perhaps TRBD2 (5 bases). This CDR3 region has 15 residues. CDR1 is SGHVS and CDR2 is FQNEAQ in the germline V gene. V was pared by 7 bases and J by 3 bases, with 17 bases between. The CDR3 reads CASNDPFGGTDTQYF. CDR3 bases: TGTGCCAGCAACGATCCGTTTGGAGGAACAGATACGCAGTATTTT.

The rearrangement joins TRBV2 to TRBJ2-7; perhaps TRBD1 as D (6 bases). CDR1 is SNHLY, CDR2 FYNNEI, per germline. Trimming pared 5 bases from V and 3 bases from J, leaving 14 bases between. CDR3 length: 14 residues. CDR3 sequence reads: CASSKQGVLYEQYF. For the CDR3, the DNA is TGTGCCAGCAGTAAACAGGGAGTACTCTACGAGCAGTACTTC.

This CDR3 reads CASGAGASSTGELFF. The DNA of the CDR3 is TGTGCGAGCGGGGCTGGAGCAAGTAGCACCGGGGAGCTGTTTTTT. V usage is TRBV7-9 and J usage is TRBJ2-2; 7 nucleotides agree with TRBD2. This CDR3 region has 15 residues. The germline gives CDR1 SEHNR, CDR2 FQNEAQ (reference sequence).

V gene TRBV28 combines with J gene TRBJ1-1, with 11 bases matching TRBD1. Germline V gene data show CDR1 as MDHEN and CDR2 as SYDVKM. There are 16 residues in the CDR3. The V and J ends lost 5 bases and 4 bases, in that order; junction bases with no gene match: 9. Here the CDR3 DNA reads TGTGCCAGCAGTCAGGACAGGGGGCGCGTAGGCACTGAAGCTTTCTTT. It encodes CASSQDRGRVGTEAFF.